By share of the sample, the clone carrying this TCR beta chain is medium-sized. The target antigen is unknown. Blood mononuclear cells were expanded for two to three days using either OKT3 anti-CD3 antibody or CD3/CD28 beads. From the 5' RACE reads, TCRdb called clonotypes with MiXCR, one entry per CDR3 protein. The sample consists of about 20,000 distinct CDR3 sequences, approximately 2.4% of them appearing once. This record belongs to a study of beta chain bispecific antibodies for T cell cancers. The study, taken as a whole, reports: Most targeted TRBV signal came from the leukemia cell line cells, not normal T cells.

The TCR comes from a human donor in good health. Some clones in this sample may be carry-over from other donors' samples. What was sequenced was healthy donor T cells cultured with leukemia cells.

The CDR3: CAISDSSMLAVSYNEQFF. The CDR3 coding sequence is TGTGCCATCAGTGATTCCTCCATGCTAGCGGTATCCTACAATGAGCAGTTCTTC. V gene TRBV10-3 combines with J gene TRBJ2-1; TRBD2 aligns across 7 bases. The CDR3 totals 18 residues. The V gene end was trimmed by 3 bases and the J gene end by 1 base; junction bases not matched to a gene: 12. Germline V gene sequence: CDR1 ENHRY, CDR2 SYGVKD.